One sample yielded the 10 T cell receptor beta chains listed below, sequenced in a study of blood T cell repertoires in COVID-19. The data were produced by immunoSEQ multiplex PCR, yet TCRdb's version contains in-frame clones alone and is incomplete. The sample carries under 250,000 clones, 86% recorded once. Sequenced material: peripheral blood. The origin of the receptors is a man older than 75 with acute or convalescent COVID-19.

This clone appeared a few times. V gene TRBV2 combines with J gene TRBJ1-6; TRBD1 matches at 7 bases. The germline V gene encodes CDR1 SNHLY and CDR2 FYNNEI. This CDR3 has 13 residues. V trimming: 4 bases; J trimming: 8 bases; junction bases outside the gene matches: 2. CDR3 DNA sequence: TGTGCCAGCAGTGGGGACAGTTATTCACCCCTCCACTTT. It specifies CASSGDSYSPLHF.

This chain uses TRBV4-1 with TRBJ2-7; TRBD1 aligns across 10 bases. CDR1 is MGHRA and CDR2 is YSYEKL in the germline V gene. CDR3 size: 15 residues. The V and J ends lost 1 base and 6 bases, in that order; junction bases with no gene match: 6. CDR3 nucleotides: TGCGCCAGCAGCCAAGGGGACAGGGGTCCCCTCGAGCAGTACTTC. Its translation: CASSQGDRGPLEQYF.

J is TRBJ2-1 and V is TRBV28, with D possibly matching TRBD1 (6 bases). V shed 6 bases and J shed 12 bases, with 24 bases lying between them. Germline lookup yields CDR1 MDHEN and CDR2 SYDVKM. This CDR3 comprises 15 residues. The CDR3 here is CASRPGHSIPRGQFF. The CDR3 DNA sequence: TGTGCCAGCAGGCCGGGACACTCAATCCCCCGGGGGCAGTTCTTC. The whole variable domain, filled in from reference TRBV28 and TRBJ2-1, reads DVKVTQSSRYLVKRTGEKVFLECVQDMDHENMFWYRQDPGLGLRLIYFSYDVKMKEKGDIPEGYSVSREKKERFSLILESASTNQTSMYLCASRPGHSIPRGQFFGPGTRLTVL.

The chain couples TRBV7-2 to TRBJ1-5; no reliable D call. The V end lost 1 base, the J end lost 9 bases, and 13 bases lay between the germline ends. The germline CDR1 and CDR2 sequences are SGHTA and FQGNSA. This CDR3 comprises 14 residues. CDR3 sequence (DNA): TGTGCCAGCAGCTTAGGAATTAGTAGTCGGCCCCAGCATTTT. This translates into CASSLGISSRPQHF.

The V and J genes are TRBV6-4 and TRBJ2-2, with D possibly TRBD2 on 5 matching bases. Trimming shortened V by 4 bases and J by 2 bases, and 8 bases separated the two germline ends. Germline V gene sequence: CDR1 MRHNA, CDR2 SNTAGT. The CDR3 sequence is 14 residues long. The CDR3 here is CASSVLGNTGELFF. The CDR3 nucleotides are TGTGCCAGCAGTGTACTAGGCAACACCGGGGAGCTGTTTTTT.

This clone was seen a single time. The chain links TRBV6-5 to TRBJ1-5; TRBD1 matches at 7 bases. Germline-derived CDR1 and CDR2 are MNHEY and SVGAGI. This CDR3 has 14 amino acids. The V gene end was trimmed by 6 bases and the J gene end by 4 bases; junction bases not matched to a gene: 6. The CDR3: CASSDRVGNQPQHF. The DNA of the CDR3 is TGTGCCAGCAGCGACAGGGTTGGTAATCAGCCCCAGCATTTT.

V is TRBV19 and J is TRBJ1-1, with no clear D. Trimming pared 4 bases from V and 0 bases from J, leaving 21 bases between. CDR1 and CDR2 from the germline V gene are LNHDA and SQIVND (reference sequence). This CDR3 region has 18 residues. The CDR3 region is CASSNPETRPNMNTEAFF. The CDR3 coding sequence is TGTGCCAGTAGTAATCCCGAGACACGGCCCAACATGAACACTGAAGCTTTCTTT.

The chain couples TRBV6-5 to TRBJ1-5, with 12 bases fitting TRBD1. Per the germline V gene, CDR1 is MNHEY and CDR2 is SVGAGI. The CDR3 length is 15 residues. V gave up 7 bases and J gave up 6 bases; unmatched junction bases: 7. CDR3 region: CASIRDRGLGQPQHF. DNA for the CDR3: TGTGCCAGCATCCGGGACAGGGGGCTCGGTCAGCCCCAGCATTTT.

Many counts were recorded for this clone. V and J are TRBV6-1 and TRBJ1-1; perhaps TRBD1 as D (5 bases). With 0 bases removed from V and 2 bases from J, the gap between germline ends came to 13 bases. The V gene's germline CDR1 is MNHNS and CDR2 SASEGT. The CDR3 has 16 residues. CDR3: CASSEASGVGNTEAFF. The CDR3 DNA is TGTGCCAGCAGTGAAGCATCGGGGGTAGGTAACACTGAAGCTTTCTTT.

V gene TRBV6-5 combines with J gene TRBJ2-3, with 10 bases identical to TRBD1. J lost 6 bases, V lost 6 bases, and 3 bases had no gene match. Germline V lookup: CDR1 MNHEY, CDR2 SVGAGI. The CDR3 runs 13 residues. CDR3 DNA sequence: TGTGCCAGCAGAAGACAGGGGGCTGATACGCAGTATTTT. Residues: CASRRQGADTQYF.